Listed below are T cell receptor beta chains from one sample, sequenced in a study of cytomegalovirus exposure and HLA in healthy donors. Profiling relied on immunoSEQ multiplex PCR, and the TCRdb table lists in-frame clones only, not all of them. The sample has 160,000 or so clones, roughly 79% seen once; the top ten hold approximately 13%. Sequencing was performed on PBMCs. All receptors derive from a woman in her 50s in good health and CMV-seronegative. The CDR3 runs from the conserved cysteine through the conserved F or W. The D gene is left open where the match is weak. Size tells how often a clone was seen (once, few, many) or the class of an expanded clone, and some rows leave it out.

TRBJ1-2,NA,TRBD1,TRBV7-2,CASSSGPDRGYGYTF,TGTGCCAGCAGTTCTGGCCCGGACAGGGGATACGGCTACACCTTC
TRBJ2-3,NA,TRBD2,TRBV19,CASSPKTSGSTDTQYF,TGTGCCAGTAGTCCGAAGACTAGCGGGAGCACAGATACGCAGTATTTT
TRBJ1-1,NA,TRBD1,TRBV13,CASSLQVQGDTEAFF,TGTGCCAGCAGCTTACAAGTACAGGGGGACACTGAAGCTTTCTTT
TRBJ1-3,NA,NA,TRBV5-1,CASAPQSSSGNTIYF,TGCGCCAGCGCTCCCCAGTCTAGCTCTGGAAACACCATATATTTT
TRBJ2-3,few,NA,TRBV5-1,CASSSGGLDSTDTQYF,TGCGCCAGCAGCTCCGGGGGACTCGATAGCACAGATACGCAGTATTTT
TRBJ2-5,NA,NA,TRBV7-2,CASRQDRGETQYF,TGTGCCAGCAGACAGGACAGAGGAGAGACCCAGTACTTC
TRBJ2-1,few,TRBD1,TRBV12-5,CASGTPLTGGYEQFF,TGTGCTAGTGGCACCCCCCTGACAGGGGGATATGAGCAGTTCTTC
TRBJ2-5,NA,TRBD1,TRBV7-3,CASSPGQGETQYF,TGTGCCAGCAGCCCGGGACAGGGGGAGACCCAGTACTTC
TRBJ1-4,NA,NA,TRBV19,CASSSGGEKLFF,TGTGCCAGTTCATCCGGGGGTGAAAAACTGTTTTTT
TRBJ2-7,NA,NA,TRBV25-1,CASSEHNYEQYF,TGTGCCAGCAGTGAACACAACTACGAGCAGTACTTC
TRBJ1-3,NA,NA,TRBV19,CASSIRYSPKTGNTIYF,TGTGCCAGTAGTATCCGTTACAGCCCAAAAACCGGAAACACCATATATTTT
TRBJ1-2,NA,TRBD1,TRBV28,CASGDRGRRGYTF,TGTGCCAGTGGGGACAGGGGGCGCCGTGGCTACACCTTC
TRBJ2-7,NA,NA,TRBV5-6,CASSLEVQVHEQYF,TGTGCCAGCAGCTTGGAGGTGCAGGTCCACGAGCAGTACTTC
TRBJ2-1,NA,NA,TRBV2,CASTAGASYNEQFF,TGTGCCAGCACCGCGGGCGCCTCCTACAATGAGCAGTTCTTC
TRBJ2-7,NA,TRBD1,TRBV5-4,CASSLSGQGLYEQYF,TGTGCCAGCAGCCTCTCAGGACAGGGGTTGTACGAGCAGTACTTC
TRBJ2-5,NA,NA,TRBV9,CASSARGSTRETQYF,TGTGCCAGCAGCGCGAGGGGGTCTACGCGAGAGACCCAGTACTTC
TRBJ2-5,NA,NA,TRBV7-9,CSSSLEATRETQYF,TGTTCCAGCAGCTTAGAAGCGACTAGAGAGACCCAGTACTTC
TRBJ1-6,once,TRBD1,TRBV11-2,CASSTRTGSGSPLHF,TGTGCCAGCAGCACCCGGACAGGGTCTGGATCACCCCTCCACTTT
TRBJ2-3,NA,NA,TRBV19,CASSDSGGTDTQYF,TGTGCCAGTAGCGACTCTGGAGGGACAGATACGCAGTATTTT
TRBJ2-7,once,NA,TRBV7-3,CASSRDTSSREQYF,TGTGCCAGCAGCCGGGACACCAGCTCAAGGGAGCAGTACTTC
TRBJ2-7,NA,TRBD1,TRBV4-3,CASSQDRGTYEQYF,TGCGCCAGCAGCCAGGACAGGGGCACCTACGAGCAGTACTTC
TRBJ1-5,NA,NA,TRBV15,CATSLLSGQPQHF,TGTGCCACCAGCCTTCTCTCGGGTCAGCCCCAGCATTTT
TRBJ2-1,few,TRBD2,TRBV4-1,CASSQSGAGGAYNEQFF,TGCGCCAGCAGCCAATCAGGCGCGGGAGGAGCGTACAATGAGCAGTTCTTC
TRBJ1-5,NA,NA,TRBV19,CASSISRGQPQHF,TGTGCCAGTAGTATTTCCAGGGGACAGCCCCAGCATTTT
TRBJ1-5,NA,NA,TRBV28,CASRYSNQPQHF,TGTGCCAGCAGATATAGCAATCAGCCCCAGCATTTT
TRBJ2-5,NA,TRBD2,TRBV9,CASSVVPSGGQETQYF,TGTGCCAGCAGCGTAGTACCTAGCGGGGGGCAAGAGACCCAGTACTTC
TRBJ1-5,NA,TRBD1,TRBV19,CASRGQLTTQPQHF,TGTGCCAGTAGGGGACAGCTCACTACGCAGCCCCAGCATTTT
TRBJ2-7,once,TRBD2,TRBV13,CASSHRSGRGSYEQYF,TGTGCCAGCAGCCATCGTAGCGGGAGGGGTTCCTACGAGCAGTACTTC
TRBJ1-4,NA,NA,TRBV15,CATSMKVAEKLFF,TGTGCCACCAGCATGAAAGTAGCTGAAAAACTGTTTTTT
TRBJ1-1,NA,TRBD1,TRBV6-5,CASRATGWDTEAFF,TGTGCCAGCAGAGCGACAGGGTGGGACACTGAAGCTTTCTTT
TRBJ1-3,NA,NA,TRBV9,CASSVASSGSSGNTIYF,TGTGCCAGCAGCGTAGCATCGAGCGGCTCCTCTGGAAACACCATATATTTT
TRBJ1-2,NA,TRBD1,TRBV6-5,CASRRGGAGYGYTF,TGTGCCAGCAGAAGAGGGGGCGCTGGTTATGGCTACACCTTC
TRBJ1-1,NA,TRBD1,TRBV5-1,CASRQTGRTEAFF,TGCGCCAGCAGGCAGACAGGGAGGACTGAAGCTTTCTTT
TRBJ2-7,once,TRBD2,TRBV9,CASQREGSYEQYF,TGTGCCAGTCAGCGGGAGGGCTCCTACGAGCAGTACTTC
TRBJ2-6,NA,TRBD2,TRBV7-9,CASSLLGGSSGANVLTF,TGTGCCAGCAGCTTATTGGGCGGGAGCTCTGGGGCCAACGTCCTGACTTTC
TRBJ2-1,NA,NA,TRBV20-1,CRISSHNEQFF,TGCAGAATTTCGTCCCACAATGAGCAGTTCTTC
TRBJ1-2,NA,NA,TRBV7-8,CASSSTYGYTF,TGTGCCAGCAGCTCTACCTATGGCTACACCTTC
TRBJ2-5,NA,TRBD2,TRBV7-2,CASSLAAPSGGVETQYF,TGTGCCAGCAGCTTGGCGGCCCCTAGCGGGGGGGTGGAGACCCAGTACTTC
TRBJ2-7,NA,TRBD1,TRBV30,CAWRSDRGYEQYF,TGTGCCTGGAGATCCGACAGGGGGTACGAGCAGTACTTC
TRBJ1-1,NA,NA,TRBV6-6,CASSYRQLVNTEAFF,TGTGCCAGCAGTTACCGACAGCTCGTTAACACTGAAGCTTTCTTT
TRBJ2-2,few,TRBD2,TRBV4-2,CASGTSGTSNTGELFF,TGTGCCAGCGGGACTAGCGGGACGTCGAACACCGGGGAGCTGTTTTTT
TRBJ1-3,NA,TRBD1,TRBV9,CASSSGQGGNTIYF,TGTGCCAGCAGCTCCGGACAGGGAGGGAACACCATATATTTT
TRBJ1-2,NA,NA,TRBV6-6,CASSNTQDNYGYTF,TGTGCCAGCAGTAACACACAGGATAACTATGGCTACACCTTC
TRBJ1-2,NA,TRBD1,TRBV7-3,CASSVRDRGGKNYGYTF,TGTGCCAGCAGCGTCCGGGACAGGGGGGGAAAAAACTATGGCTACACCTTC
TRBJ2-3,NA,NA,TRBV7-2,CASSLRPGTQYF,TGTGCCAGCAGCTTAAGGCCGGGTACGCAGTATTTT
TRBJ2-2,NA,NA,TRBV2,CASSVRVDTGELFF,TGTGCCAGCAGTGTCAGGGTGGACACCGGGGAGCTGTTTTTT
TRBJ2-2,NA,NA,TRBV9,CASSVVASIRTAGELFF,TGTGCCAGCAGCGTAGTGGCTAGCATTAGGACGGCCGGGGAGCTGTTTTTT
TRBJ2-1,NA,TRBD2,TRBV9,CASSPSGGAADEQFF,TGTGCCAGCAGCCCGAGCGGGGGGGCCGCCGATGAGCAGTTCTTC
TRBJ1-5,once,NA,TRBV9,CASSPGLENQPQHF,TGTGCCAGCAGCCCAGGGTTGGAAAATCAGCCCCAGCATTTT
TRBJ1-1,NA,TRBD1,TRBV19,CASSTRGAREAFF,TGTGCCAGTAGCACCAGGGGGGCTAGGGAAGCTTTCTTT
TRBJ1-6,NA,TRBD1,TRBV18,CASSPSGGQGRNSPLHF,TGTGCCAGCTCACCATCGGGGGGACAGGGACGGAATTCACCCCTCCACTTT
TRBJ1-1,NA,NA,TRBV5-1,CASSPGSKTEAFF,TGCGCCAGCAGCCCTGGGAGTAAAACTGAAGCTTTCTTT
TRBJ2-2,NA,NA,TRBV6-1,CASRQTQGTGELFF,TGTGCCAGCAGACAAACACAGGGAACCGGGGAGCTGTTTTTT
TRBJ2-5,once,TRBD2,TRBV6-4,CASSDSFEGRAQETQYF,TGTGCCAGCAGTGACTCGTTCGAGGGGAGGGCCCAAGAGACCCAGTACTTC
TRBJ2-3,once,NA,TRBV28,CASSPLSSTDTQYF,TGTGCCAGCAGTCCACTATCATCCACAGATACGCAGTATTTT
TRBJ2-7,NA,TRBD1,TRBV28,CASTSGQAYEQYF,TGTGCCAGCACCTCGGGACAGGCCTACGAGCAGTACTTC
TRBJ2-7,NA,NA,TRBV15,CATSRDLSGDEQYF,TGTGCCACCAGCAGAGATTTGTCAGGCGACGAGCAGTACTTC